This entry lists 31 T cell receptor beta chains sequenced from one sample in a study of T cells in Graves' hyperthyroidism and ophthalmopathy. Amplified regions were TCR beta CDR3 sequences from RNA transcripts. TCR CDR3 underwent first-round RT-PCR with the HTBI primer set. TCRdb called the multiplex PCR reads again in MiXCR, with one record for every CDR3 protein. The top ten hold roughly a third of the sample, which has fewer than 450,000 distinct CDR3 sequences, approximately 17% seen once. Sequenced sample: blood. These receptors were obtained from a woman aged 30 to 39 with Graves' hyperthyroidism that later progressed to Graves' ophthalmopathy.

This clonotype has just a few counts. This may be a read error, as it is one base from a much larger clone. This chain joins TRBV7-9 and TRBJ1-1; no clear D gene. Germline CDR1 and CDR2: SEHNR and FQNEAQ (reference sequence). Trimming removed 2 bases from V and 1 base from J, with 8 bases in between. The CDR3 totals 14 residues. CDR3 amino acids: CASSLRAANTEAFF. The CDR3 bases are TGTGCCAGCAGCTTAAGGGCGGCGAACACTGAAGCTTTCTTT.

The genes are TRBV19 and TRBJ2-7, with D perhaps TRBD2 (6 bases). CDR1 LNHDA and CDR2 SQIVND come from the germline V gene (reference sequence). V shed 3 bases and J shed 7 bases, with 10 bases lying between them. This CDR3 contains 12 residues. CDR3: CASSIGGEEQYF. Written as DNA, the CDR3 is TGTGCCAGTAGTATTGGAGGGGAAGAGCAGTACTTC.

This clonotype was observed a handful of times. The chain joins TRBV4-1 to TRBJ1-5; TRBD1 is a possible D gene (5 bases). The CDR3 totals 18 residues. V lost 0 bases to trimming and J lost 2 bases, with 17 bases between them. The V gene's germline CDR1 is MGHRA and CDR2 YSYEKL. The CDR3 DNA is TGCGCCAGCAGCCAAGATATGCGGGGGATAGGTGGCAATCAGCCCCAGCATTTT. Translating it yields CASSQDMRGIGGNQPQHF.

This clonotype was picked up many times. This chain's CDR3 is CASGAAGDTDTQYF. As DNA, the CDR3 is TGTGCCAGCGGTGCGGCAGGGGACACAGATACGCAGTATTTT. The chain carries TRBV2 and TRBJ2-3; D possibly corresponds to TRBD1 (6 bases). The germline CDR1 and CDR2 sequences are SNHLY and FYNNEI. V was trimmed by 8 bases and J by 2 bases, leaving 14 bases between them. This CDR3 has 14 residues.

The chain carries TRBV11-3 and TRBJ2-2, with 9 bases aligning to TRBD1. The CDR3 is made up of 17 amino acids. J was trimmed by 6 bases and V by 5 bases; bases with no gene match: 13. CDR1 is SGHNT and CDR2 is YENEEA in the germline V gene. CDR3 region: CASSPRVTGGMPGELFF. The CDR3, as DNA: TGTGCCAGCAGCCCGAGAGTGACAGGGGGTATGCCCGGGGAGCTGTTTTTT.

At least ten counts were recorded for this clonotype. The chain carries TRBV2 and TRBJ1-1, with 9 bases fitting TRBD1. Trimming at V came to 6 bases and at J to 2 bases, leaving 4 bases not matched to a gene. This CDR3 is built from 14 residues. CDR1 is SNHLY and CDR2 is FYNNEI in the germline V gene. CDR3 sequence: CASSNRGHNTEAFF. The CDR3 coding sequence is TGTGCCAGCAGCAACAGGGGGCACAACACTGAAGCTTTCTTT. The full variable domain, its missing parts supplied by reference TRBV2 and TRBJ1-1, is EPEVTQTPSHQVTQMGQEVILRCVPISNHLYFYWYRQILGQKVEFLVSFYNNEISEKSEIFDDQFSVERPDGSNFTLKIRSTKLEDSAMYFCASSNRGHNTEAFFGQGTRLTVV.

This clonotype was found many times. In DNA, the CDR3 is TGTGCCAGCAGCTTGGCGGTAGCCAAAAACATTCAGTACTTC. Translation gives CASSLAVAKNIQYF. The rearrangement uses TRBV11-2 and TRBJ2-4; D is unclear. The length of the CDR3 is 14 residues. V lost 3 bases and J lost 0, with 6 bases in between. CDR1 and CDR2 from the germline V gene are SGHAT and FQNNGV.

This clonotype was recorded many times. J is TRBJ2-1 and V is TRBV20-1, with 10 bases matching TRBD2. The J segment lost 10 bases and the V segment lost 3 bases, leaving 12 bases of the junction unmatched. This CDR3 contains 15 residues. Germline CDR1 reads DFQATT; CDR2 reads SNEGSKA (reference sequence). The DNA of the CDR3 is TGCAGTGCTAGTCCGCTAGCGGGAGTTGGGAAGGAGCAGTTCTTC. Protein: CSASPLAGVGKEQFF.

Many counts were recorded for this clonotype. The rearrangement joins TRBV10-1 to TRBJ1-2, with D tentatively TRBD1 (5 bases). In germline, CDR1 is WNHNN, CDR2 SYGVQD (reference sequence). This CDR3 comprises 13 residues. V lost 3 bases to trimming and J lost 6 bases, with 11 bases between them. The CDR3: CASSETGEDGYTF. For the CDR3, the DNA is TGCGCCAGCAGTGAAACAGGCGAGGATGGCTACACCTTC.

This clonotype was observed many times. V is TRBV20-1 and J is TRBJ2-1; tentative D call: TRBD2 (6 bases). Germline CDR1 reads DFQATT; CDR2 reads SNEGSKA (reference sequence). Between the trimmed V and J ends, which lost 5 bases and 0 bases, there was a span of 17 bases. CDR3 length: 16 residues. Here the CDR3 reads CSAPRVEGGSYNEQFF. The CDR3 region has the DNA TGCAGTGCTCCTCGAGTTGAGGGAGGCTCCTACAATGAGCAGTTCTTC.

This clonotype appeared a few times. The CDR3 DNA sequence: TGCAGTGCTAGGTCTGGACTAGCGGGCGGGGAGCTGTTTTTT. Protein product: CSARSGLAGGELFF. The chain employs TRBV20-1 and TRBJ2-2; 11 bases line up with TRBD2. Germline CDR1 DFQATT, CDR2 SNEGSKA (reference sequence). V lost 3 bases to trimming and J lost 7 bases; unmatched junction nucleotides: 4. The CDR3 is made up of 14 amino acids.

J is TRBJ2-2 and V is TRBV20-1; unclear D gene. Trimming removed 6 bases from V and 7 bases from J, with 24 bases in between. The CDR3 is made up of 16 amino acids. Germline CDR1 and CDR2: DFQATT and SNEGSKA (reference sequence). CDR3 coding DNA: TGCAGTGCCCCCTTCCTCGACACCTTCGAGATCGGGGAGCTGTTTTTT. It encodes CSAPFLDTFEIGELFF.

This clonotype was counted only a few times. The V call is TRBV15, the J call TRBJ1-1; weak D call: TRBD1 (5 bases). V lost 1 base and J lost 0, with 12 bases in between. The germline V gene encodes CDR1 LNHNV and CDR2 YYDKDF (reference sequence). This CDR3 comprises 16 residues. The CDR3 here is CATSRGQSLMNTEAFF. Here the CDR3 DNA reads TGTGCCACCAGCAGAGGACAGTCGCTAATGAACACTGAAGCTTTCTTT.

This clonotype was detected many times. This chain joins TRBV6-1 and TRBJ2-7; weak D call: TRBD2 (5 bases). CDR3 length: 14 residues. Trimming left V 3 bases short and J 5 bases short, with 14 bases between. Per the germline V gene, CDR1 is MNHNS and CDR2 is SASEGT. CDR3 in amino acids: CASSDSRGINEQYF. In DNA form, the CDR3 reads TGTGCCAGCAGTGATAGCCGGGGAATTAACGAGCAGTACTTC.

This clonotype was found many times. The CDR3 coding sequence is TGTGCCAGCAGTTACTCGGGGGGCACTGAAGCTTTCTTT. It translates to CASSYSGGTEAFF. The chain employs TRBV6-5 and TRBJ1-1, with D possibly TRBD1 on 5 matching bases. This CDR3 comprises 13 residues. Germline V gene sequence: CDR1 MNHEY, CDR2 SVGAGI. Trimming removed 0 bases from V and 4 bases from J, with 6 bases in between.

This clonotype was seen ten or more times. V usage is TRBV28 and J usage is TRBJ2-7, with TRBD1 matching over 7 bases. Trimming took 3 bases from V and 3 from J; bases not matched to a gene: 5. The V gene's germline CDR1 is MDHEN and CDR2 SYDVKM. CDR3 length: 14 residues. The CDR3 DNA sequence: TGTGCCAGCAGTTTCCCGGGACAGAACTACGAGCAGTACTTC. Translated: CASSFPGQNYEQYF.

Ten or more counts support this clonotype. V is TRBV28 and J is TRBJ2-3, with D perhaps matching TRBD2 (6 bases). V dropped 7 bases and J dropped 6 bases, with 11 bases sitting between them. The CDR3 runs to 12 residues. Per the germline V gene, CDR1 is MDHEN and CDR2 is SYDVKM. The CDR3 spells CASKEGRDTQYF. CDR3 coding DNA: TGTGCCAGCAAGGAGGGAAGGGATACGCAGTATTTT.

The chain combines TRBV6-4 with TRBJ2-2; D is possibly TRBD2 (6 bases). Trimming took off 5 bases at V and 5 bases at J, with 18 bases between the two ends. CDR1 MRHNA and CDR2 SNTAGT come from the germline V gene. The CDR3 sequence is 16 residues long. Written as DNA, the CDR3 is TGTGCCAGCAGTTACGGGGTGCCAGGAGGGACCGGGGAGCTGTTTTTT. Protein product: CASSYGVPGGTGELFF.

The table lists this clonotype with many counts. The chain carries TRBV5-6 and TRBJ2-1; D ambiguous. V was clipped by 1 base and J by 0 bases, with 8 bases between them. The length of the CDR3 is 15 residues. The germline CDR1 and CDR2 sequences are SGHDT and YYEEEE. In DNA, the CDR3 is TGTGCCAGCAGCTTGTCAGCCAGCTCCTACAATGAGCAGTTCTTC. As protein: CASSLSASSYNEQFF.

This clonotype has only a few counts. The chain combines TRBV19 with TRBJ2-1; 7 bases match TRBD2. The CDR3 loop spans 14 amino acids. CDR1 LNHDA and CDR2 SQIVND come from the germline V gene (reference sequence). The V gene end was trimmed by 6 bases and the J gene end by 2 bases; junction bases not matched to a gene: 4. DNA for the CDR3: TGTGCCAGTAGGGGACTACCGGCCTACAATGAGCAGTTCTTC. Translated, it gives CASRGLPAYNEQFF.

V and J are TRBV6-1 and TRBJ1-5, with TRBD1 matching 8 bases. V shed 2 bases and J 1 base; nucleotides not matched to a gene: 25. The CDR3 totals 23 residues. Per the germline V gene, CDR1 is MNHNS and CDR2 is SASEGT. The CDR3 nucleotides are TGTGCCAGCAGTGAATATCGATCTGGACCCATTGTCGGACAGGGATTGAGCAATCAGCCCCAGCATTTT. Amino acid sequence: CASSEYRSGPIVGQGLSNQPQHF.

This clonotype was recorded at least ten times. The genes are TRBV6-1 and TRBJ2-2; 8 nucleotides match TRBD1. The CDR3 covers 13 residues. Germline V gene data show CDR1 as MNHNS and CDR2 as SASEGT. Germline trimming cut 4 bases from V and 5 bases from J; bases unmatched to any gene: 0. The CDR3 reads CASSGQGTGELFF. In DNA form, the CDR3 reads TGTGCCAGCAGTGGACAGGGGACCGGGGAGCTGTTTTTT.

CDR3 sequence reads: CASKRGDRDGAPLHF. The CDR3 DNA reads as TGCGCCAGCAAGCGGGGGGACAGGGACGGTGCACCCCTCCACTTT. This chain joins TRBV5-1 and TRBJ1-6; 9 nucleotides agree with TRBD1. CDR3 length equals 15 residues. Germline-derived CDR1 and CDR2 are SGHRS and YFSETQ. V was pared by 6 bases and J by 11 bases, with 12 bases of the junction left unmatched.

This clonotype came up a few times. V gene TRBV5-1 combines with J gene TRBJ2-1; no clear D. Trimming pared 1 base from V and 1 base from J, leaving 9 bases between. Germline values: CDR1 SGHRS, CDR2 YFSETQ. The CDR3 contains 15 residues. The CDR3: CASSLWSGSYNEQFF. The CDR3, as DNA: TGCGCCAGCAGCTTGTGGTCTGGATCCTACAATGAGCAGTTCTTC.

This chain links TRBV7-2 with TRBJ1-4; no clear D gene. The CDR3 extends over 16 amino acids. V lost 0 bases and J lost 9, with 17 bases in between. Germline V lookup: CDR1 SGHTA, CDR2 FQGNSA. CDR3 in amino acids: CASSLALWQDGKKLFF. CDR3 coding DNA: TGTGCCAGCAGCTTAGCGCTTTGGCAGGATGGTAAAAAACTGTTTTTT.

The chain employs TRBV5-1 and TRBJ1-2; D possibly corresponds to TRBD1 (5 bases). The germline V gene has CDR1 SGHRS and CDR2 YFSETQ. Deletions cut 2 bases from V and 8 bases from J, with 13 bases between. The CDR3 is 13 amino acids. In DNA, the CDR3 is TGCGCCAGCAGCTTTATTGACAGCTCGGGCTACACCTTC. It specifies CASSFIDSSGYTF. The full variable domain, in which reference TRBV5-1 and TRBJ1-2 provide the parts outside the CDR3, is KAGVTQTPRYLIKTRGQQVTLSCSPISGHRSVSWYQQTPGQGLQFLFEYFSETQRNKGNFPGRFSGRQFSNSRSEMNVSTLELGDSALYLCASSFIDSSGYTFGSGTRLTVV.

This clonotype came up many times. This chain joins TRBV6-1 and TRBJ2-5, with D possibly matching TRBD2 (6 bases). V lost 8 bases and J lost 0, with 16 bases in between. The CDR3 is made up of 15 amino acids. Germline lookup yields CDR1 MNHNS and CDR2 SASEGT. The CDR3 coding sequence is TGTGCCAGCGAGGGGTCTAGCGAGGACCAAGAGACCCAGTACTTC. Translated: CASEGSSEDQETQYF.

This clonotype was detected ten times or more. The J gene is TRBJ1-6, the V gene TRBV6-1; 11 bases agree with TRBD1. CDR3 length equals 15 residues. V shed 5 bases and J 9 bases; nucleotides not matched to a gene: 6. Germline V CDR1 and CDR2: MNHNS, SASEGT. The CDR3 sequence: CASSSGTGGLSPLHF. CDR3 sequence (DNA): TGTGCCAGCAGTTCCGGGACAGGGGGGCTTTCACCCCTCCACTTT.

At least ten counts were recorded for this clonotype. The chain links TRBV11-2 to TRBJ1-5, with TRBD1 matching 8 bases. Per the germline V gene, CDR1 is SGHAT and CDR2 is FQNNGV. V trimming: 1 base; J trimming: 7 bases; junction bases outside the gene matches: 6. The CDR3 sequence is 15 residues long. This CDR3 is CASSLGGDRNQPQHF. DNA of the CDR3: TGTGCCAGCAGCTTAGGGGGGGACAGGAACCAGCCCCAGCATTTT.

This clonotype has a count of ten or more. The chain links TRBV5-1 to TRBJ1-1; 10 bases agree with TRBD1. This CDR3 has 14 amino acids. Germline CDR1 reads SGHRS; CDR2 reads YFSETQ. The J segment lost 3 bases and the V segment lost 4 bases, leaving 3 bases of the junction unmatched. DNA for the CDR3: TGCGCCAGCAGCCACGGACAGGGGGACACTGAAGCTTTCTTT. Translated, it gives CASSHGQGDTEAFF.

This clonotype has at least ten counts. This CDR3 reads CASRLRGSGEKLFF. Here the CDR3 DNA reads TGTGCCAGCAGATTGAGGGGGTCTGGTGAAAAACTGTTTTTT. J is TRBJ1-4 and V is TRBV12-3 or TRBV12-4; D perhaps matches TRBD1 (6 bases). The CDR3 loop spans 14 amino acids. V lost 6 bases and J 7 bases, leaving 15 bases between the germline ends.